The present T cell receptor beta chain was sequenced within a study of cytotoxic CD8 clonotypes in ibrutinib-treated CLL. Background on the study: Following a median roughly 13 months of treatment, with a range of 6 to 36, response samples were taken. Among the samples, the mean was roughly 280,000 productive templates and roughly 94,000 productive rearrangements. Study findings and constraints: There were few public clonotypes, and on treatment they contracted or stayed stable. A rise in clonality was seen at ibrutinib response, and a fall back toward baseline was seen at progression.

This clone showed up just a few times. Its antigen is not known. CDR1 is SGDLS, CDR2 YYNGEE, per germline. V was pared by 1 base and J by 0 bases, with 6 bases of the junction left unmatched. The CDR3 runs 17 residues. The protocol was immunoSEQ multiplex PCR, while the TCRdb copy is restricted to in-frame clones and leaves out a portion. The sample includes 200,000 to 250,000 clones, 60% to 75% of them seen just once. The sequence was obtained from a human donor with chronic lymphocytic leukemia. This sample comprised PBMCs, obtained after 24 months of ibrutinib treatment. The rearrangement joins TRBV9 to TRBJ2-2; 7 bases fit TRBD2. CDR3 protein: CASSVRSSGANTGELFF. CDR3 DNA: TGTGCCAGCAGCGTACGGTCCAGCGGGGCGAACACCGGGGAGCTGTTTTTT. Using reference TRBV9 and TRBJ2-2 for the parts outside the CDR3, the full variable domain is DSGVTQTPKHLITATGQRVTLRCSPRSGDLSVYWYQQSLDQGLQFLIQYYNGEERAKGNILERFSAQQFPDLHSELNLSSLELGDSALYFCASSVRSSGANTGELFFGEGSRLTVL.